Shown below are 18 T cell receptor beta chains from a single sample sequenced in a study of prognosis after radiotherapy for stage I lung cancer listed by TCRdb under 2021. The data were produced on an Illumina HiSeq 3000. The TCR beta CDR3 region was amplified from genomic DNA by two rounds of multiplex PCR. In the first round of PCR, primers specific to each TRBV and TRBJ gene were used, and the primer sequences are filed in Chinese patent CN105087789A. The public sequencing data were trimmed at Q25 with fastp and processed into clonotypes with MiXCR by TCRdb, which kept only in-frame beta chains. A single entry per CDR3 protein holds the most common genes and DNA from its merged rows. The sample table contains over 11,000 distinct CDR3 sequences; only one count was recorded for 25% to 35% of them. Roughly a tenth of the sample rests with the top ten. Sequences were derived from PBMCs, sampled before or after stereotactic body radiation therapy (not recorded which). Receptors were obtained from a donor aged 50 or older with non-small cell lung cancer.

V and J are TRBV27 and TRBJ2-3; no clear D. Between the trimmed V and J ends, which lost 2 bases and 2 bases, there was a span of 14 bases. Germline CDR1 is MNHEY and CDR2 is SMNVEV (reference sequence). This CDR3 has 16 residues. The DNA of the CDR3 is TGTGCCAGCAGTTTAATAAGCGTGCTGACCACAGATACGCAGTATTTT. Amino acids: CASSLISVLTTDTQYF.

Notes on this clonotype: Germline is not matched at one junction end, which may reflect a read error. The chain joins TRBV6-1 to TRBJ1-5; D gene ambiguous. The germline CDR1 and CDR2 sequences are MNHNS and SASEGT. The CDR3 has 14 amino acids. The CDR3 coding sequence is TGTGCCAGAAGGACCGCCGTCTTCGGCCAGCCACAGCATTTT. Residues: CARRTAVFGQPQHF.

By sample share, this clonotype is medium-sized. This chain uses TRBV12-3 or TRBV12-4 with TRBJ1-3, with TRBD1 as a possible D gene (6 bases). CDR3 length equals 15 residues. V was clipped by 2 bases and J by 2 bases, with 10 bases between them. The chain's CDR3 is CASSLSGGTGNTIYF. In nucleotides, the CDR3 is TGTGCCAGCAGTTTAAGCGGGGGCACTGGAAACACCATATATTTT.

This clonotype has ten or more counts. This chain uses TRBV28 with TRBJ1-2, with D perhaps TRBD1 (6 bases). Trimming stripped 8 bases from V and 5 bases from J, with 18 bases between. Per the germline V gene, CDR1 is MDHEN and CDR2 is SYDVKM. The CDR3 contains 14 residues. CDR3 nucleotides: TGTGCCAGCTACGGAGGGGGGGCGGAATATGGCTACACCTTC. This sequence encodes CASYGGGAEYGYTF.

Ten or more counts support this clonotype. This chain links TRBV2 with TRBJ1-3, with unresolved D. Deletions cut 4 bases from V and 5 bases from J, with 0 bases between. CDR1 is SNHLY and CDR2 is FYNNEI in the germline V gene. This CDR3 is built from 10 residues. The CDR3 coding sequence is TGTGCCAGCAGTGGAAACACCATATATTTT. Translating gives CASSGNTIYF.

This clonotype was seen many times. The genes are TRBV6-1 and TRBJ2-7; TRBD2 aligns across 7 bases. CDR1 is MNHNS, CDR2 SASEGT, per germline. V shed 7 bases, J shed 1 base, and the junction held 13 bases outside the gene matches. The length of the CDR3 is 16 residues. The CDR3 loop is CASMWGGTGGSYEQYF. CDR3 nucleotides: TGTGCCAGCATGTGGGGGGGGACGGGCGGATCCTACGAGCAGTACTTC.

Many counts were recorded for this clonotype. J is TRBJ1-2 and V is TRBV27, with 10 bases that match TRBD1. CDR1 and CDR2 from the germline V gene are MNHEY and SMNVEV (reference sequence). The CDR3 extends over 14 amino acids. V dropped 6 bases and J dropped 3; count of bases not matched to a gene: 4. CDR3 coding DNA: TGTGCCAGCAGCTTGACAGGGGGCGACTATGGCTACACCTTC. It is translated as CASSLTGGDYGYTF.

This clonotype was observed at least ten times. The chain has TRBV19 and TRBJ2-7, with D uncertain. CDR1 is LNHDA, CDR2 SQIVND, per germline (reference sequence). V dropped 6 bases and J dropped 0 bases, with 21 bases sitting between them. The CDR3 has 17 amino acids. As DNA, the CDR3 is TGTGCCAGTAGCGGTGGATATGGGGATTCGTACTCCTACGAGCAGTACTTC. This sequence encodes CASSGGYGDSYSYEQYF. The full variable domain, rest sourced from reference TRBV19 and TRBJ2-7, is DGGITQSPKYLFRKEGQNVTLSCEQNLNHDAMYWYRQDPGQGLRLIYYSQIVNDFQKGDIAEGYSVSREKKESFPLTVTSAQKNPTAFYLCASSGGYGDSYSYEQYFGPGTRLTVT.

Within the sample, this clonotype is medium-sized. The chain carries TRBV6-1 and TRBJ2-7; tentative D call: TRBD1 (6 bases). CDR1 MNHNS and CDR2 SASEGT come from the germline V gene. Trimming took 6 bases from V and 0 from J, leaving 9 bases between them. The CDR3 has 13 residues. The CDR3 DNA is TGTGCCAGCAGCAACAGGGTCTCCTACGAGCAGTACTTC. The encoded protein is CASSNRVSYEQYF.

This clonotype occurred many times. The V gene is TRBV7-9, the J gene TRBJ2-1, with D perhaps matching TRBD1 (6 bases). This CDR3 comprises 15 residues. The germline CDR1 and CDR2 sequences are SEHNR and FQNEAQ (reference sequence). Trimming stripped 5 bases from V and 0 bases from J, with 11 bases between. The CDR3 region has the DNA TGTGCCAGCAGCAAATGGGACAACTCCTACAATGAGCAGTTCTTC. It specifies CASSKWDNSYNEQFF. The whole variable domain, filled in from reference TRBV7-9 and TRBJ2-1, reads DTGVSQNPRHKITKRGQNVTFRCDPISEHNRLYWYRQTLGQGPEFLTYFQNEAQLEKSRLLSDRFSAERPKGSFSTLEIQRTEQGDSAMYLCASSKWDNSYNEQFFGPGTRLTVL.

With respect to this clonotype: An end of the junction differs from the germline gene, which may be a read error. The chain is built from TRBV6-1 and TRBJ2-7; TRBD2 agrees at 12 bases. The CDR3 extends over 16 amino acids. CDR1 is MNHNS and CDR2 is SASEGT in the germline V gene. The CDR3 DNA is TGTGCCAGCAGTGGATCGACTAGCGGGAGATCCTACCAGCAGTACTTC. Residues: CASSGSTSGRSYQQYF.

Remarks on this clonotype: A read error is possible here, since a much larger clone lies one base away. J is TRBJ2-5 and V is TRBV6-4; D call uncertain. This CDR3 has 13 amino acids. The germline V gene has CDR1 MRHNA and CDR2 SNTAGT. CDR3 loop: CASSPRPQETEYF. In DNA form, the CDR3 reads TGTGCCAGCAGCCCCCGCCCGCAAGAGACCGAGTACTTC.

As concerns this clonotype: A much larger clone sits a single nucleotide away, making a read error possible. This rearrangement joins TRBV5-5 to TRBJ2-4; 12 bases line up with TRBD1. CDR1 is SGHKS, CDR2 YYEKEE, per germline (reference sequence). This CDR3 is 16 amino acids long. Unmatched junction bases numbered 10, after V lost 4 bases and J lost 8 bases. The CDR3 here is CASSDGTGGRSDIQYF. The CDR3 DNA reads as TGTGCCAGCAGCGACGGGACAGGGGGCCGTTCGGACATTCAGTACTTC. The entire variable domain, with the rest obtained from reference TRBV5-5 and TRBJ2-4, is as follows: DAGVTQSPTHLIKTRGQQVTLRCSPISGHKSVSWYQQVLGQGPQFIFQYYEKEERGRGNFPDRFSARQFPNYSSELNVNALLLGDSALYLCASSDGTGGRSDIQYFGAGTRLSVL.

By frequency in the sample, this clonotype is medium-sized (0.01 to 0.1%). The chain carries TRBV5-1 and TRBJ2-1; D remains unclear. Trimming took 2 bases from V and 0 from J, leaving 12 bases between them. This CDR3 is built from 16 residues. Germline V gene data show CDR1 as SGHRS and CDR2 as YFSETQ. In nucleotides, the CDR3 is TGCGCCAGCAGCTTTAACCCCACGAGCTCCTACAATGAGCAGTTCTTC. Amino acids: CASSFNPTSSYNEQFF.

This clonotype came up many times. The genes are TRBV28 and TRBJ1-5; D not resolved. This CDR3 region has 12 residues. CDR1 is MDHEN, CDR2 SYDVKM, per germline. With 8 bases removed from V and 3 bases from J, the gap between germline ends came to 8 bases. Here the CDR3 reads CASGSTNQPQHF. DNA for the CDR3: TGTGCCAGCGGGTCAACCAATCAGCCCCAGCATTTT.

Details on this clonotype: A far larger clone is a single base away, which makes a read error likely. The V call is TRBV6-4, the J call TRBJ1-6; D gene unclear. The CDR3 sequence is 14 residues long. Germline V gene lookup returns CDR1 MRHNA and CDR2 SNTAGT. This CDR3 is CASSERANNSPLYF. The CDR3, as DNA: TGTGCCAGCAGCGAGAGGGCTAATAATTCACCCCTCTACTTT.

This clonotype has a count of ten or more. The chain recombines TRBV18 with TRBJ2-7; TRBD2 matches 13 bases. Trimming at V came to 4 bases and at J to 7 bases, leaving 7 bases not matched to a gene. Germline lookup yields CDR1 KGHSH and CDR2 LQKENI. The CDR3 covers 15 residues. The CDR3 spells CASSRRTSGSWEQYF. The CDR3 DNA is TGTGCCAGCTCACGAAGGACTAGCGGGAGCTGGGAGCAGTACTTC.

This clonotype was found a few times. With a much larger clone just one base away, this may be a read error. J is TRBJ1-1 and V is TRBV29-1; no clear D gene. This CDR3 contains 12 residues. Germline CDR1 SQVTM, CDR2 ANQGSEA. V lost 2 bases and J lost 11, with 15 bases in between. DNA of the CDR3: TGCAGCGTTGAAAGGTTGTCTTCCGGGGCTTTCTTT. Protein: CSVERLSSGAFF.